These 21 T cell receptor beta chains share one sample of origin, sequenced in a study of T cells expressing NK-cell markers. Using the 5' RACE reads, TCRdb records one entry per CDR3 protein without DNA. The sample includes about 180,000 distinct CDR3 sequences. Specimen: blood T cells: a sorted CD56 or NKG2C T cell subset, CD4+ or CD8+ T cells, or bulk PBMC T cells (not recorded which). The source of these receptors is a woman aged 18 to 75 in good health.

The chain combines TRBV5-5 with TRBJ1-2. Germline V gives CDR1 SGHKS, CDR2 YYEKEE (reference sequence). This CDR3 has 13 amino acids. The CDR3 reads CASSLVGDYGYTF. The variable domain in full, completed from reference TRBV5-5 and TRBJ1-2, reads DAGVTQSPTHLIKTRGQQVTLRCSPISGHKSVSWYQQVLGQGPQFIFQYYEKEERGRGNFPDRFSARQFPNYSSELNVNALLLGDSALYLCASSLVGDYGYTFGSGTRLTVV.

The chain recombines TRBV6-1 with TRBJ1-6; TCRdb reports TRBD1, a call that lacks DNA to check it against. Germline CDR1 reads MNHNS; CDR2 reads SASEGT. CDR3 length equals 14 residues. The CDR3 spells CATQGEVGISPLHF.

The genes are TRBV5-1 and TRBJ2-2; TCRdb's D call, TRBD1, is unchecked because there is no DNA. This CDR3 has 17 amino acids. Per germline, CDR1 SGHRS and CDR2 YFSETQ. CDR3 protein: CASSLDGTQGGTGELFF.

The V call is TRBV29-1, the J call TRBJ1-2. Germline V lookup: CDR1 SQVTM, CDR2 ANQGSEA. The CDR3 sequence is 12 residues long. CDR3 sequence: CSVEGLFAGYTF. Together with reference TRBV29-1 and TRBJ1-2, the CDR3 gives the full variable domain: SAVISQKPSRDICQRGTSLTIQCQVDSQVTMMFWYRQQPGQSLTLIATANQGSEATYESGFVIDKFPISRPNLTFSTLTVSNMSPEDSSIYLCSVEGLFAGYTFGSGTRLTVV.

The genes are TRBV18 and TRBJ1-1. The CDR3 extends over 15 amino acids. The germline V gene has CDR1 KGHSH and CDR2 LQKENI. CDR3 sequence: CASSPLRGTNTEAFF.

V and J are TRBV6-1 and TRBJ1-5. The CDR3 covers 14 residues. Germline-derived CDR1 and CDR2 are MNHNS and SASEGT. Here the CDR3 reads CASREQGGNQPQHF.

The V call is TRBV4-1, the J call TRBJ1-2; the D call of TRBD1 rests on TCRdb alone, since no DNA is present to check it. Germline V gene sequence: CDR1 MGHRA, CDR2 YSYEKL. The CDR3 length is 14 residues. CDR3 sequence reads: CASSQEYRDKGYTF.

The CDR3 is CATSRDRGNYNEQFF. The chain carries TRBV15 and TRBJ2-1; absent DNA, TCRdb's TRBD1 call cannot be checked. The CDR3 extends over 15 amino acids. Germline CDR1 LNHNV, CDR2 YYDKDF (reference sequence).

This rearrangement joins TRBV9 to TRBJ2-1; TCRdb reports TRBD2, a call that lacks DNA to check it against. Germline CDR1 SGDLS, CDR2 YYNGEE. The CDR3 is 16 amino acids. This chain's CDR3 is CASSVLHEASINEQFF.

The chain joins TRBV10-3 to TRBJ1-2; as DNA is missing, the TRBD1 call by TCRdb cannot be tested. CDR3 length: 15 amino acids. Germline CDR1 reads ENHRY; CDR2 reads SYGVKD. The CDR3 sequence is CAISPSTGANYGYTF.

The rearrangement uses TRBV24-1 and TRBJ2-1. This CDR3 is built from 13 residues. Germline-derived CDR1 and CDR2 are KGHDR and SFDVKD. The chain's CDR3 is CATSDWVGNEQFF.

The chain is built from TRBV10-3 and TRBJ2-1; the D gene TCRdb calls, TRBD1, cannot be checked with no DNA. The length of the CDR3 is 12 residues. Per germline, CDR1 ENHRY and CDR2 SYGVKD. The chain's CDR3 is CAIRGQVDEQFF.

The chain is built from TRBV5-1 and TRBJ1-6; TCRdb calls TRBD1, which cannot be checked without DNA. CDR1 and CDR2 (germline): SGHRS, YFSETQ. This CDR3 contains 15 residues. The CDR3 reads CASSPGGSGNSPLHF.

The chain has TRBV9 and TRBJ1-4; the TCRdb call, TRBD1, lacks DNA for checking. CDR1 is SGDLS and CDR2 is YYNGEE in the germline V gene. This CDR3 spans 16 amino acids. CDR3: CASSVDGRGIGEKLFF.

The CDR3 reads CASSLTSGDLNEQFF. The chain uses TRBV18 and TRBJ2-1; lacking DNA, the TRBD2 call made by TCRdb goes unchecked. The CDR3 has 15 amino acids. Germline CDR1 reads KGHSH; CDR2 reads LQKENI.

The chain couples TRBV5-1 to TRBJ1-1; no DNA is available, so the TRBD1 call from TCRdb remains unchecked. This CDR3 spans 15 amino acids. CDR1 and CDR2 (germline): SGHRS, YFSETQ. The CDR3 loop is CASSLLDRVHTEAFF.

This chain joins TRBV5-6 and TRBJ2-1. Per germline, CDR1 SGHDT and CDR2 YYEEEE. The CDR3 runs to 12 residues. The CDR3 loop reads CASSFGLSWEFF.

The chain has TRBV18 and TRBJ1-2. The germline gives CDR1 KGHSH, CDR2 LQKENI. The CDR3 totals 13 residues. The CDR3 spells CASTAEGLLGYTF.

This chain joins TRBV24-1 and TRBJ2-3. The germline CDR1 and CDR2 sequences are KGHDR and SFDVKD. The CDR3 totals 16 residues. CDR3: CATSDALGLAADTQYF.

V gene TRBV12-3 or TRBV12-4 combines with J gene TRBJ2-7; TCRdb lists TRBD1, though no DNA is available to test this call. The CDR3 is made up of 15 amino acids. The CDR3 here is CASSFTPDRSYEQYF.

This rearrangement joins TRBV19 to TRBJ2-7. In germline, CDR1 is LNHDA, CDR2 SQIVND (reference sequence). The CDR3 sequence is 13 residues long. This CDR3 is CACSGDPSYEQYF.